Listed here is a single T cell receptor beta chain. Its matching antigen is unknown. MiXCR, run by TCRdb on the 5' RACE reads, gives a single entry per CDR3 protein. The sample holds some 1,700,000 distinct CDR3 sequences, less than 40% seen once. This record comes from a study of identical twins. Whole-study findings and limits: In drawing conclusions, the study used cross-sectional statistical analysis and did not follow the same donors. Fewer insertions marked abundant cord blood beta clonotypes; young adult naive trended weakly, memory not at all.

Sequencing input: cord blood. The TCR was taken from a newborn girl in good health.

CDR3 in DNA: TGTGCCAGCAGCGTAGCTCAGGGACTAGCGGGAAACGAGCAGTACTTC. This gives the protein CASSVAQGLAGNEQYF. V usage is TRBV9 and J usage is TRBJ2-5; TRBD2 matches at 13 bases. TRBJ2-7 explains the end of the DNA better; the J call may be wrong. CDR1 SGDLS and CDR2 YYNGEE come from the germline V gene. The CDR3 runs to 16 residues.